The 15 T cell receptor beta chains below were found in one sample sequenced in a study of blood T cell repertoires in COVID-19. The protocol was immunoSEQ multiplex PCR, while the TCRdb copy is restricted to in-frame clones and leaves out a portion. The repertoire holds approximately 210,000 clones, with approximately 90% as singletons. The material sequenced was peripheral blood. These receptors were obtained from a man between 35 and 55 years old with acute or convalescent COVID-19.

The rearrangement joins TRBV5-1 to TRBJ2-5, with TRBD1 matching over 11 bases. Germline CDR1 reads SGHRS; CDR2 reads YFSETQ. V was pared by 4 bases and J by 9 bases, with 14 bases of the junction left unmatched. The CDR3 sequence is 16 residues long. The CDR3 DNA follows: TGCGCCAGCAGCAATGGACAGGGGGCCGATGAACCTCCCCAGTACTTC. It translates to CASSNGQGADEPPQYF.

This chain connects TRBV7-8 to TRBJ2-4; a weak D match, TRBD2 (5 bases). Trimming cost V 5 bases and J 0 bases, with 11 bases left between them. Germline CDR1 SGHVS, CDR2 FQNEAQ. This CDR3 has 15 amino acids. Here the CDR3 DNA reads TGTGCCAGCAGCCCCGAGGGCCTAGCCAAAAACATTCAGTACTTC. It translates to CASSPEGLAKNIQYF.

The chain carries TRBV7-9 and TRBJ2-7, with D possibly TRBD2 on 5 matching bases. Germline assignment: CDR1 SEHNR and CDR2 FQNEAQ (reference sequence). The ends were cut back, 2 bases at V and 5 bases at J, with 13 bases in the middle. The CDR3 runs 14 residues. CDR3 coding DNA: TGTGCCAGCAGCTTAAGTGGGAGTTACGACGAGCAGTACTTC. Translated: CASSLSGSYDEQYF.

The rearrangement joins TRBV19 to TRBJ2-1; 8 bases match TRBD2. CDR1 is LNHDA and CDR2 is SQIVND in the germline V gene (reference sequence). V lost 6 bases, J lost 4 bases, and 8 bases stayed unmatched. The CDR3 contains 15 residues. The CDR3 region is CASSAGGGTYNEQFF. Here the CDR3 DNA reads TGTGCCAGTAGCGCGGGGGGAGGGACGTACAATGAGCAGTTCTTC.

The genes are TRBV28 and TRBJ2-1, with 15 bases identical to TRBD2. The germline V gene has CDR1 MDHEN and CDR2 SYDVKM. The CDR3 extends over 21 amino acids. Losses at the gene ends were 3 bases for V and 0 bases for J; bases not matched to a gene: 12. CDR3 nucleotide sequence: TGTGCCAGCAGTTTCTCACCGGGACTAGCGGGAGGTTTGAGCTCCTACAATGAGCAGTTCTTC. It encodes CASSFSPGLAGGLSSYNEQFF.

The rearrangement links TRBV20-1 to TRBJ2-6; 12 bases are a match to TRBD2. V lost 3 bases, J lost 1 base, and 7 bases stayed unmatched. In germline, CDR1 is DFQATT, CDR2 SNEGSKA (reference sequence). The CDR3 spans 18 residues. The CDR3 reads CSASRGLAGQSGANVLTF. The DNA for the CDR3 is TGCAGTGCTAGTCGGGGACTAGCGGGCCAATCTGGGGCCAACGTCCTGACTTTC.

This clone was seen just once. The gene calls are TRBV2 and TRBJ2-7, with D perhaps TRBD2 (6 bases). Germline CDR1 reads SNHLY; CDR2 reads FYNNEI. V was trimmed by 1 base and J by 2 bases, leaving 15 bases between them. This CDR3 has 16 residues. The CDR3 loop reads CASSEVPGLGAYEQYF. CDR3 DNA: TGTGCCAGCAGTGAAGTCCCGGGACTGGGTGCCTACGAGCAGTACTTC.

The chain joins TRBV5-8 to TRBJ2-2, with 10 bases matching TRBD2. This CDR3 is built from 16 residues. The V gene end was trimmed by 4 bases and the J gene end by 8 bases; junction bases not matched to a gene: 11. Germline CDR1 reads SGHTS; CDR2 reads YDEGEE. DNA of the CDR3: TGTGCCAGCAGCAGCGGACTAGCGGTGCCCGTTGGGGAGCTGTTTTTT. Its protein is CASSSGLAVPVGELFF.

This chain links TRBV5-8 with TRBJ1-1, with TRBD1 matching over 9 bases. The length of the CDR3 is 18 residues. With 0 bases clipped from V and 1 base from J, the junction kept 10 bases outside the gene matches. The germline V gene encodes CDR1 SGHTS and CDR2 YDEGEE. The CDR3: CASSLGKNRGPSNTEAFF. CDR3 DNA sequence: TGTGCCAGCAGCTTGGGTAAGAACAGGGGGCCATCGAACACTGAAGCTTTCTTT.

This rearrangement joins TRBV6-5 to TRBJ2-2; TRBD1 might be the D (5 bases). This CDR3 has 13 amino acids. V was trimmed by 8 bases and J by 7 bases, leaving 14 bases between them. Per germline, CDR1 MNHEY and CDR2 SVGAGI. The DNA of the CDR3 is TGTGCCAGCTCCCTTCTAGGGGACGGGGAGCTGTTTTTT. Protein: CASSLLGDGELFF.

A single count supports this clone. The CDR3 DNA reads as TGTGCCAGCAGTAACCAAGACAGGGGGTGGGCTGTACAGCCCCAGCATTTT. Translation gives CASSNQDRGWAVQPQHF. The rearrangement joins TRBV2 to TRBJ1-5; TRBD1 aligns across 9 bases. Germline lookup yields CDR1 SNHLY and CDR2 FYNNEI. The CDR3 contains 17 residues. With V trimmed by 5 bases and J by 7 bases, 15 bases remained unmatched. Full variable domain (missing parts from reference TRBV2 and TRBJ1-5): EPEVTQTPSHQVTQMGQEVILRCVPISNHLYFYWYRQILGQKVEFLVSFYNNEISEKSEIFDDQFSVERPDGSNFTLKIRSTKLEDSAMYFCASSNQDRGWAVQPQHFGDGTRLSIL.

The chain couples TRBV27 to TRBJ2-7; 7 bases match TRBD1. This CDR3 contains 14 residues. Germline-derived CDR1 and CDR2 are MNHEY and SMNVEV (reference sequence). V was pared by 8 bases and J by 2 bases, with 9 bases of the junction left unmatched. The CDR3, as DNA: TGTGCCAGCCAAGCTTCAGGGGGACCCTACGAGCAGTACTTC. Translating it yields CASQASGGPYEQYF.

The chain combines TRBV30 with TRBJ2-5; 7 nucleotides align to TRBD1. The V segment lost 5 bases and the J segment 5 bases; nucleotides outside the gene matches: 8. The CDR3 covers 13 residues. CDR1 is GTSNPN and CDR2 is SVGIG in the germline V gene (reference sequence). The CDR3 is CAWVQGSGETQYF. As DNA, the CDR3 is TGTGCCTGGGTACAGGGGTCGGGGGAGACCCAGTACTTC.

V and J are TRBV27 and TRBJ2-7; TRBD1 agrees at 11 bases. V shed 5 bases and J 7 bases; nucleotides not matched to a gene: 7. The CDR3 is 14 amino acids. Germline values: CDR1 MNHEY, CDR2 SMNVEV (reference sequence). CDR3: CASSPRTGGFEQYF. The DNA for the CDR3 is TGTGCCAGCAGTCCCCGGACAGGGGGCTTTGAGCAGTACTTC.

This chain connects TRBV25-1 to TRBJ2-1, with 9 positions matching TRBD1. Trimming took 6 bases from V and 5 from J; bases not matched to a gene: 8. Germline V gives CDR1 MGHDK, CDR2 SYGVNS. This CDR3 region has 15 residues. DNA of the CDR3: TGTGCCAGCAGGACGGGACAGGGCCTCCACAATGAGCAGTTCTTC. Translation: CASRTGQGLHNEQFF.